This record looks at one TCR beta chain sequence and its context. TCRdb's copy holds only in-frame clones and misses some; the assay was immunoSEQ multiplex PCR. The data hold 110,000 to 150,000 clones, with over 70% observed a single time. The sample belongs to a study of blood T cell repertoires in COVID-19. This CDR3 spans 14 amino acids. Germline values: CDR1 MNHEY, CDR2 SMNVEV (reference sequence). The V gene end was trimmed by 5 bases and the J gene end by 7 bases; junction bases not matched to a gene: 6. Participant reports of clinical history set cohort assignment. This sequence joins TRBV27 and TRBJ2-1; 9 nucleotides align to TRBD1. The TCR sequence derives from a man between 60 and 75 years old who had recovered from COVID-19. Sequencing was done on a sample of PBMCs or T cells enriched from blood (not recorded which). CDR3 nucleotide sequence: TGTGCCAGCAGTCCTTGGGACAGGGTGAATGAGCAGTTCTTC. Translating it yields CASSPWDRVNEQFF.